The present TCR beta chain was sequenced within a study of identical twins. Whole-study results and caveats: Conclusions were drawn cross-sectionally by statistical analysis, without following the same donors. Fewer insertions marked abundant cord blood beta clonotypes; young adult naive trended weakly, memory not at all.

MiXCR, run by TCRdb on the 5' RACE reads, gives a single entry per CDR3 protein. The sample carries roughly 690,000 distinct CDR3 sequences, 21% recorded once. This clonotype was recorded only once. Its target is not known. CDR3 length equals 14 residues. Losses at the gene ends were 5 bases for V and 6 bases for J; bases not matched to a gene: 6. Germline CDR1 and CDR2: SGHTA and FQGNSA. These data were also filed under a second study, of T cells expressing NK-cell markers. According to that study: The sequencing cohort of eight donors included seven HCMV-seropositive individuals and one seronegative individual. Leadership of the CD3+CD56-NKG2C+ fraction also belonged to these clonotypes in a few donors.

The rearrangement joins TRBV7-2 to TRBJ2-7; 11 bases are shared with TRBD2. The sample comprised PBMCs. This TCR was recovered from a woman younger than 35 in good health. This chain's CDR3 is CASSPLAGAAEQYF. The CDR3 coding sequence is TGTGCCAGCAGCCCACTAGCGGGAGCGGCCGAGCAGTACTTC.